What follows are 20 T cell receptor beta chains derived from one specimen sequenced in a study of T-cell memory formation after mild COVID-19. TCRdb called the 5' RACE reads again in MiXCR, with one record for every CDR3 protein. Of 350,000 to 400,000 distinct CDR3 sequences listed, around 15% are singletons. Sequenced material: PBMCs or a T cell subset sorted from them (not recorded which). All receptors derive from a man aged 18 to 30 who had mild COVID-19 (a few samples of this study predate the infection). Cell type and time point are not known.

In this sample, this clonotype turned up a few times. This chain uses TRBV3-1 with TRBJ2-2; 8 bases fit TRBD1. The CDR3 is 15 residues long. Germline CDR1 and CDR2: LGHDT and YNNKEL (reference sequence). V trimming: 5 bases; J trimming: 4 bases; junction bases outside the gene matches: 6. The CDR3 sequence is CASSSQGAGTGELFF. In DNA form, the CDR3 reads TGTGCCAGCAGCTCTCAGGGGGCCGGCACCGGGGAGCTGTTTTTT.

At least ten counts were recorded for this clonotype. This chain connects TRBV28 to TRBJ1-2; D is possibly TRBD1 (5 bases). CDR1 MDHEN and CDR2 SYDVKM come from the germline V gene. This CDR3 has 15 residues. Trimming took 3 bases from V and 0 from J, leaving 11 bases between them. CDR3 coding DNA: TGTGCCAGCAGTTTTTACAGGTCCTCTAACTATGGCTACACCTTC. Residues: CASSFYRSSNYGYTF.

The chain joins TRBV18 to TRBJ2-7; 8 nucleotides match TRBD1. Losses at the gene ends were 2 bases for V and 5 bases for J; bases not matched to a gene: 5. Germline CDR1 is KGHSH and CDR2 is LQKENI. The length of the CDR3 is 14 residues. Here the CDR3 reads CASSPTGGGHEQYV. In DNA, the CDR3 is TGTGCCAGCTCACCAACAGGGGGTGGGCACGAGCAGTACGTC.

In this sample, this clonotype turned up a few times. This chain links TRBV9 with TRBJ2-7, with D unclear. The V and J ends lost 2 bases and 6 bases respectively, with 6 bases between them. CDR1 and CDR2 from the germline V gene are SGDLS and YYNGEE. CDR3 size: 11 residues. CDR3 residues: CASSVGGEQYV. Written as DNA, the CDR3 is TGTGCCAGCAGCGTCGGCGGCGAGCAGTACGTC.

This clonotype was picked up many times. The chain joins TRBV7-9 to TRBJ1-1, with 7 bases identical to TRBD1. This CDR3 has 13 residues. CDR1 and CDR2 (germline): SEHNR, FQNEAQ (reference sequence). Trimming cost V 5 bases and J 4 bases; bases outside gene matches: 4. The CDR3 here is CASSRQGSTEAFF. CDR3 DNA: TGTGCCAGCAGCCGACAGGGTTCCACTGAAGCTTTCTTT.

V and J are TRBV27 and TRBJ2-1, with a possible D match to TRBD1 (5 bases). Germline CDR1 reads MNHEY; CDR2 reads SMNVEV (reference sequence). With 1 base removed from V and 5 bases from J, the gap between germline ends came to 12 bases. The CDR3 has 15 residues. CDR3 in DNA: TGTGCCAGCAGTTTATGGCAGGGTAGGGACAATGAGCAGTTCTTC. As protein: CASSLWQGRDNEQFF.

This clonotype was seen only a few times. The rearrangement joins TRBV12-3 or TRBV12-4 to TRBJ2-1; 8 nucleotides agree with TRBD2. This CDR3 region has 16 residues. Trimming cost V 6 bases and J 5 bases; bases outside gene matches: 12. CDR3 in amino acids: CASSFSLSGGHNEQFF. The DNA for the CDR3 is TGTGCCAGCAGCTTCAGTTTAAGCGGGGGCCACAATGAGCAGTTCTTC.

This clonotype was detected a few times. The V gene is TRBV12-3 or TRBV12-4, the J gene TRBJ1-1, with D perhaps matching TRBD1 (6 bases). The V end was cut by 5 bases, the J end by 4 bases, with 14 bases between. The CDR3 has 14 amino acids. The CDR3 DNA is TGTGCCAGCAGTGAGGGGGGCCGTCGCACTGAAGCTTTCTTT. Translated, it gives CASSEGGRRTEAFF.

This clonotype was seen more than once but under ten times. The CDR3 spells CASSQAPHRGGSEQFF. The CDR3 coding sequence is TGCGCCAGCAGCCAAGCCCCACACCGAGGAGGTAGTGAGCAGTTCTTC. The V and J genes are TRBV4-3 and TRBJ2-1; tentative D call: TRBD2 (5 bases). Germline CDR1 reads LGHNA; CDR2 reads YSLEER. The ends were cut back, 1 base at V and 9 bases at J, with 19 bases in the middle. The CDR3 covers 16 residues.

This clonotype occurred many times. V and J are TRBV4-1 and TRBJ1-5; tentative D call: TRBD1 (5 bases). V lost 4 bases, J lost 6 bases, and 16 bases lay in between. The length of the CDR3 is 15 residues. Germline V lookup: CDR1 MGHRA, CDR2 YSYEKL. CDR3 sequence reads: CASSPRRGISQPQHF. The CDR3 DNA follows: TGCGCCAGCAGCCCCCGACGGGGCATAAGTCAGCCCCAGCATTTT.

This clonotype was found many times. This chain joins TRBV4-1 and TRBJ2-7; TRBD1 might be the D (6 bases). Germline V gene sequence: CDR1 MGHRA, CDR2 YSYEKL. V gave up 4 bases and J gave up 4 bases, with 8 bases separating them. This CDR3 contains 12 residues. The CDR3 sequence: CASSRTGYEQYF. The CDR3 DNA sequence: TGCGCCAGCAGCCGAACAGGGTACGAGCAGTACTTC.

The CDR3 reads CASSSPRGQGAYEQYF. The CDR3 coding sequence is TGTGCCAGCAGCTCCCCCCGCGGACAGGGGGCTTACGAGCAGTACTTC. The gene calls are TRBV7-9 and TRBJ2-7; TRBD1 aligns across 11 bases. From germline, CDR1 is SEHNR and CDR2 FQNEAQ (reference sequence). This CDR3 is 16 amino acids long. Losses at the gene ends were 4 bases for V and 4 bases for J; bases not matched to a gene: 9.

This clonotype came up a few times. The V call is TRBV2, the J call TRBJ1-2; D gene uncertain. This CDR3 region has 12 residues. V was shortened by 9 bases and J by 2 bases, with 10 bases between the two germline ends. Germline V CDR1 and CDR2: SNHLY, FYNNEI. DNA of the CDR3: TGTGCCAGAACAGTGTTGAACTATGGCTACACCTTC. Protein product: CARTVLNYGYTF. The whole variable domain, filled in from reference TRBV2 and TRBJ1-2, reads EPEVTQTPSHQVTQMGQEVILRCVPISNHLYFYWYRQILGQKVEFLVSFYNNEISEKSEIFDDQFSVERPDGSNFTLKIRSTKLEDSAMYFCARTVLNYGYTFGSGTRLTVV.

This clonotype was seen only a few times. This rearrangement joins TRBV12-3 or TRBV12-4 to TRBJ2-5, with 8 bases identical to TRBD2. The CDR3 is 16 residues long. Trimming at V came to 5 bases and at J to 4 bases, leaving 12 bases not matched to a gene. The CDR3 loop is CASSTTLGGATETQYF. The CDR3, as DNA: TGTGCCAGCAGTACCACCCTCGGGGGGGCCACAGAGACCCAGTACTTC.

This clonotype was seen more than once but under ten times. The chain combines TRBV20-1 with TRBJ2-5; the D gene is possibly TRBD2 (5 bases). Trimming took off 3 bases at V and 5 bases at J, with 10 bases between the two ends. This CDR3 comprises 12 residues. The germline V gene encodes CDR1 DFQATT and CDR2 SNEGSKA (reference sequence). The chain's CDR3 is CSASEGRETQYF. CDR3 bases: TGCAGTGCTAGCGAGGGCCGGGAGACCCAGTACTTC.

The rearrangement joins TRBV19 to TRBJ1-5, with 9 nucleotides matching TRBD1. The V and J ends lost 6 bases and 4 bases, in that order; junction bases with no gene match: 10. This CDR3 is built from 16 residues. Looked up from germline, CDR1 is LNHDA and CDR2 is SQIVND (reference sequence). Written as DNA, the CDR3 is TGTGCCAGTAGGCTCCGGGACAGGGAGCGGAATCAGCCCCAGCATTTT. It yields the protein CASRLRDRERNQPQHF.

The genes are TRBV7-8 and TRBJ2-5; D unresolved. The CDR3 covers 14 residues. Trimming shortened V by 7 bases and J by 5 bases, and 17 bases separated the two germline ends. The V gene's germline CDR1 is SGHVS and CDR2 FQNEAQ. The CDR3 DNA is TGTGCCAGCACCCCACCTAGGAGTGGCGAGACCCAGTACTTC. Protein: CASTPPRSGETQYF.

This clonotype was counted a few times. In DNA, the CDR3 is TGTGCCAGCAGTTCCCGACGGACCCCTCTTGGCTACACCTTC. Encoded protein: CASSSRRTPLGYTF. The chain couples TRBV28 to TRBJ1-2; D remains ambiguous. The germline CDR1 and CDR2 sequences are MDHEN and SYDVKM. V lost 4 bases and J 7 bases, leaving 16 bases between the germline ends. The CDR3 is made up of 14 amino acids.

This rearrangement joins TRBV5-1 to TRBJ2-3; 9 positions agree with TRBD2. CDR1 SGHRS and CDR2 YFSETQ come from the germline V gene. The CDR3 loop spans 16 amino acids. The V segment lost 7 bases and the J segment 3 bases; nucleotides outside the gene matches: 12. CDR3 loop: CASSSSGAFETDTQYF. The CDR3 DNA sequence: TGCGCCAGCTCGTCTAGCGGGGCGTTCGAAACAGATACGCAGTATTTT.

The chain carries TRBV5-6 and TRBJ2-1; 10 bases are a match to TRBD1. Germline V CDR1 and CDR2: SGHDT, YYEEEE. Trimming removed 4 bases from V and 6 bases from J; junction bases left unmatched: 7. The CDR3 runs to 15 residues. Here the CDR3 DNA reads TGTGCCAGCAGCCAGCTCGGGACAGGGGTCAATGAGCAGTTCTTC. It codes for CASSQLGTGVNEQFF. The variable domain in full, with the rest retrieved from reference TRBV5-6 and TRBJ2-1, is DAGVTQSPTHLIKTRGQQVTLRCSPKSGHDTVSWYQQALGQGPQFIFQYYEEEERQRGNFPDRFSGHQFPNYSSELNVNALLLGDSALYLCASSQLGTGVNEQFFGPGTRLTVL.